The 30 T cell receptor beta chains presented below share a single source sample, sequenced in a study of post-analysis software for immune sequencing data. The study, taken as a whole, reports: Controls showed lower frequencies than patients for four to six TRBV segments, and TRBV5-6, TRBV5-1 and TRBV20-1 were among these.

TCR beta cDNA libraries had unique molecular identifiers. One entry per CDR3 protein, called by TCRdb with MiXCR from the PCR reads. The table lists around 770,000 distinct CDR3 sequences, just over 45% of them singletons. What these receptors recognize is not known. Sequencing input: blood. These receptors all come from a girl aged 10 to 17 with multiple sclerosis.

This clonotype has just a few counts. The V call is TRBV20-1, the J call TRBJ2-7; D unresolved. CDR1 is DFQATT, CDR2 SNEGSKA, per germline (reference sequence). The CDR3 is 15 amino acids. The germline V and J ends were trimmed by 4 bases and 5 bases, with 21 bases remaining between them. The CDR3 DNA is TGCAGTGCTACCGCGACGGCTCCCCGAGGCGACGAGCAGTACTTC. Translated, it gives CSATATAPRGDEQYF.

This rearrangement joins TRBV5-1 to TRBJ2-1; no clear D gene. The CDR3 length is 11 residues. Germline loops: CDR1 SGHRS, CDR2 YFSETQ. The V gene lost 0 bases and the J gene lost 9 bases, with 4 bases spanning the gap. CDR3 sequence (DNA): TGCGCCAGCAGCTTGGCAATTGAGCAGTTCTTC. Translated: CASSLAIEQFF.

The chain carries TRBV7-6 and TRBJ2-1; 7 bases agree with TRBD1. The CDR3 consists of 14 residues. Germline trimming cut 3 bases from V and 9 bases from J; bases unmatched to any gene: 8. Germline values: CDR1 SGHVS, CDR2 FNYEAQ. CDR3 in DNA: TGTGCCAGCAGCTTGCAGGGGGAAGGGGGTGAGCAGTTCTTC. Translated, it gives CASSLQGEGGEQFF.

V is TRBV12-3 or TRBV12-4 and J is TRBJ1-5; 9 bases are shared with TRBD1. V lost 6 bases to trimming and J lost 3 bases; unmatched junction nucleotides: 3. The CDR3 length is 14 residues. Written as DNA, the CDR3 is TGTGCCAGCAGACGGACAGGGGCCAATCAGCCCCAGCATTTT. Translated: CASRRTGANQPQHF.

This clonotype turned up a few times. This chain joins TRBV6-6 and TRBJ2-3; no clear D gene. Per germline, CDR1 MNHNY and CDR2 SVGAGI (reference sequence). Trimming left V 7 bases short and J 7 bases short, with 18 bases between. The CDR3 has 14 amino acids. The CDR3 DNA is TGTGCCAGCACCTTAGGACCGCTACTTAATACGCAGTATTTT. Amino acids: CASTLGPLLNTQYF.

There are a few counts of this clonotype. The rearrangement links TRBV20-1 to TRBJ1-6; 7 positions agree with TRBD1. The junction had 10 bases not matched to a gene; V was cut back by 3 bases and J by 2 bases. The CDR3 is 17 amino acids. The germline CDR1 and CDR2 sequences are DFQATT and SNEGSKA (reference sequence). CDR3 sequence (DNA): TGCAGTGCTAGTGACCGGGACAGCCTAACCTATAATTCACCCCTCCACTTT. It encodes CSASDRDSLTYNSPLHF.

This clonotype was counted once. The junction does not match germline at one end; this may be a read error. The chain is built from TRBV7-2 and TRBJ2-4; 11 positions agree with TRBD2. Germline loops: CDR1 SGHTA, CDR2 FQGNSA. CDR3 length: 20 amino acids. CDR3 residues: CASSLEFGLAGQGAKNIRYF. The CDR3 DNA reads TGTGCCAGCAGCTTAGAGTTCGGACTAGCGGGTCAAGGAGCCAAAAACATTCGGTACTTC.

This clonotype came up once. The chain uses TRBV7-2 and TRBJ1-1; 9 positions match TRBD1. From germline, CDR1 is SGHTA and CDR2 FQGNSA. CDR3 length: 18 amino acids. The trim removed 5 bases at V and 0 bases at J, leaving 13 bases unmatched. The CDR3 DNA sequence: TGTGCCAGCAGCGCTACCGGGACAGGGATTGGGGTGAACACTGAAGCTTTCTTT. This gives the protein CASSATGTGIGVNTEAFF.

The rearrangement joins TRBV6-8 to TRBJ2-7, with D hard to call. The CDR3 has 14 residues. CDR1 is MNHGY and CDR2 is SAAAGT in the germline V gene. The V and J ends lost 11 bases and 2 bases respectively, with 19 bases between them. CDR3 protein: CAPERGYATYEQYF. For the CDR3, the DNA is TGTGCCCCGGAGCGTGGGTATGCTACCTACGAGCAGTACTTC.

V gene TRBV27 combines with J gene TRBJ2-1; D gene ambiguous. The CDR3 loop spans 15 amino acids. Germline values: CDR1 MNHEY, CDR2 SMNVEV (reference sequence). Trimming took 6 bases from V and 6 from J, leaving 18 bases between them. CDR3 coding DNA: TGTGCCAGCAGACTCGACCAAACGATCGGCAATGAGCAGTTCTTC. Translation gives CASRLDQTIGNEQFF.

The chain couples TRBV18 to TRBJ2-1; either TRBD1 or TRBD2 may fit D (6 bases each). The germline gives CDR1 KGHSH, CDR2 LQKENI. Between the trimmed V and J ends, which lost 0 bases and 7 bases, there was a span of 13 bases. The CDR3 extends over 15 amino acids. CDR3 bases: TGTGCCAGCTCACCACCCCATGGGGGGCGAAATGAGCAGTTCTTC. This encodes CASSPPHGGRNEQFF.

This clonotype has a handful of counts. V usage is TRBV4-1 and J usage is TRBJ2-7; either TRBD1 or TRBD2 may supply D (5 bases each). CDR1 is MGHRA and CDR2 is YSYEKL in the germline V gene. The V end lost 0 bases, the J end lost 2 bases, and 11 bases lay between the germline ends. This CDR3 has 15 amino acids. CDR3 protein: CASSQETGRAYEQYF. The CDR3, as DNA: TGCGCCAGCAGCCAAGAGACGGGACGGGCCTACGAGCAGTACTTC.

The chain joins TRBV4-1 to TRBJ2-7; D assignment may be TRBD1 or TRBD2 (5 bases each). Germline loops: CDR1 MGHRA, CDR2 YSYEKL. The V gene lost 3 bases and the J gene lost 2 bases, with 11 bases spanning the gap. This CDR3 comprises 14 residues. CDR3 loop: CASSHGDPAYEQYF. In DNA form, the CDR3 reads TGCGCCAGCAGCCATGGGGACCCGGCCTACGAGCAGTACTTC.

The chain carries TRBV20-1 and TRBJ2-5; TRBD1 matches 10 bases. The last part of the DNA fits TRBJ2-7 better; the J call may be wrong. The CDR3 runs to 14 residues. CDR1 and CDR2 from the germline V gene are DFQATT and SNEGSKA (reference sequence). CDR3 bases: TGCAGTGCTGAAGGACAGGGGGATCACTACGAGCAGTACTTC. Residues: CSAEGQGDHYEQYF.

V is TRBV15 and J is TRBJ1-5; no firm D call. This CDR3 is 13 amino acids long. CDR1 is LNHNV and CDR2 is YYDKDF in the germline V gene (reference sequence). V lost 1 base to trimming and J lost 0 bases, with 1 base between them. The CDR3: CATSRVSNQPQHF. In nucleotides, the CDR3 is TGTGCCACCAGCAGAGTTAGCAATCAGCCCCAGCATTTT.

The CDR3 DNA follows: TGCAGTGCTGCCCAGTCGGGCGGGGGGTCTTCCTACGAGCAGTACTTC. It translates to CSAAQSGGGSSYEQYF. This chain connects TRBV20-1 to TRBJ2-7; 8 bases agree with TRBD2. This CDR3 region has 16 residues. V lost 5 bases, J lost 1 base, and 13 bases stayed unmatched. Per the germline V gene, CDR1 is DFQATT and CDR2 is SNEGSKA (reference sequence).

The chain links TRBV27 to TRBJ2-1; possible D gene TRBD2, 6 bases. The CDR3 totals 13 residues. Germline-derived CDR1 and CDR2 are MNHEY and SMNVEV (reference sequence). V lost 4 bases, J lost 6 bases, and 10 bases lay in between. CDR3 amino acids: CASSSLATNEQFF. In DNA, the CDR3 is TGTGCCAGCAGTTCCCTAGCGACCAATGAGCAGTTCTTC.

The rearrangement joins TRBV29-1 to TRBJ2-5; 10 bases line up with TRBD1. The end of the DNA aligns better with TRBJ2-7, so the J call may be wrong. CDR3 length: 15 amino acids. Germline loops: CDR1 SQVTM, CDR2 ANQGSEA. The CDR3 bases are TGCAGCGTTGGGGGGGACAGGGGCCTGTCCAACGAGCAGTACTTC. Its protein is CSVGGDRGLSNEQYF.

In this sample, this clonotype turned up a few times. The gene calls are TRBV5-1 and TRBJ2-1; the D is unclear. V shed 0 bases and J shed 5 bases, with 12 bases lying between them. The CDR3 sequence is 15 residues long. Germline loops: CDR1 SGHRS, CDR2 YFSETQ. For the CDR3, the DNA is TGCGCCAGCAGCTTGGCTGGTCGGTGGAACAATGAGCAGTTCTTC. Residues: CASSLAGRWNNEQFF.

V is TRBV12-3 or TRBV12-4 and J is TRBJ2-7; a weak D match, TRBD2 (6 bases). There are 14 residues in the CDR3. The V and J ends lost 2 bases and 2 bases respectively, with 10 bases between them. CDR3 nucleotide sequence: TGTGCCAGCAGTTTACTGGAGGGACCCTACGAGCAGTACTTC. The encoded protein is CASSLLEGPYEQYF.

This clonotype was picked up a small number of times. V is TRBV7-2 and J is TRBJ1-2; D is unresolved. This CDR3 comprises 14 residues. The germline V and J ends were trimmed by 2 bases and 0 bases, with 7 bases remaining between them. Germline loops: CDR1 SGHTA, CDR2 FQGNSA. In DNA form, the CDR3 reads TGTGCCAGCAGCTTAAACCGAGCTAACTATGGCTACACCTTC. Its translation: CASSLNRANYGYTF.

Only a few counts were recorded for this clonotype. This chain joins TRBV24-1 and TRBJ2-1, with D hard to call. The germline gives CDR1 KGHDR, CDR2 SFDVKD. The V gene lost 7 bases and the J gene lost 8 bases, with 8 bases spanning the gap. This CDR3 spans 11 amino acids. For the CDR3, the DNA is TGTGCCACCAGCGGGCAACATGAGCAGTTCTTC. Translating gives CATSGQHEQFF.

There are a few counts of this clonotype. The genes are TRBV7-2 and TRBJ2-3; TRBD2 aligns across 14 bases. V was clipped by 5 bases and J by 6 bases; unmatched bases: 10. The CDR3 covers 17 residues. Germline CDR1 reads SGHTA; CDR2 reads FQGNSA. The CDR3 DNA sequence: TGTGCCAGCAGCCCTGATTGGGGACTAGCGGGAGATGATACGCAGTATTTT. Encoded protein: CASSPDWGLAGDDTQYF.

This chain connects TRBV5-1 to TRBJ2-7; 15 bases are shared with TRBD2. The CDR3 totals 18 residues. Trimming removed 5 bases from V and 0 bases from J; junction bases left unmatched: 9. Germline CDR1 reads SGHRS; CDR2 reads YFSETQ. CDR3 DNA sequence: TGCGCCAGCAGTCAACCGGGACTAGCGGGAGGCTACTCCTACGAGCAGTACTTC. Residues: CASSQPGLAGGYSYEQYF.

The CDR3 sequence is CSAGYRGSDEQYF. CDR3 in DNA: TGCAGTGCTGGATACAGGGGAAGTGACGAGCAGTACTTC. The chain recombines TRBV20-1 with TRBJ2-4; TRBD1 matches 7 bases. The tail of the sequence fits TRBJ2-7 better, so the J call may be wrong. Germline V lookup: CDR1 DFQATT, CDR2 SNEGSKA (reference sequence). CDR3 length: 13 amino acids.

This clonotype was recorded many times. The chain has TRBV9 and TRBJ2-3, with 7 bases that match TRBD2. V dropped 1 base and J dropped 0; count of bases not matched to a gene: 2. The V gene's germline CDR1 is SGDLS and CDR2 YYNGEE. This CDR3 contains 15 residues. CDR3 loop: CASSVTSASTDTQYF. As DNA, the CDR3 is TGTGCCAGCAGCGTAACTAGCGCTAGCACAGATACGCAGTATTTT.

CDR3 in DNA: TGTGCCAGCAGTTACTCGAGACAGGGGGCGCCCCACGAGCAGTACTTC. Protein: CASSYSRQGAPHEQYF. The J gene is TRBJ2-7, the V gene TRBV6-2 or TRBV6-3; 10 bases align to TRBD1. Trimming removed 0 bases from V and 5 bases from J; junction bases left unmatched: 7. Germline lookup yields CDR1 MNHEY and CDR2 SVGEGT. The CDR3 length is 16 residues.

The V gene is TRBV6-6, the J gene TRBJ1-4, with D possibly matching TRBD1 (6 bases). Germline V gives CDR1 MNHNY, CDR2 SVGAGI (reference sequence). Trimming took off 6 bases at V and 7 bases at J, with 18 bases between the two ends. The CDR3 runs 15 residues. The CDR3 is CASRNEQGGGEKLFF. CDR3 in DNA: TGTGCCAGCAGAAATGAACAGGGCGGTGGTGAAAAACTGTTTTTT.

This clonotype occurred a few times. The chain employs TRBV29-1 and TRBJ2-5; TRBD2 aligns across 10 bases. J was trimmed by 4 bases and V by 4 bases; bases with no gene match: 6. The CDR3 runs to 14 residues. Germline loops: CDR1 SQVTM, CDR2 ANQGSEA. The CDR3 protein is CSVGSGRARETQYF. In DNA, the CDR3 is TGCAGCGTTGGAAGCGGGAGGGCCCGAGAGACCCAGTACTTC.

The chain links TRBV20-1 to TRBJ2-5, with 8 bases aligning to TRBD1. The tail of the sequence fits TRBJ2-7 better, so the J call may be wrong. The CDR3 spans 15 residues. The V gene's germline CDR1 is DFQATT and CDR2 SNEGSKA (reference sequence). The DNA for the CDR3 is TGCAGTGCTAGAGGGGGGGACAGGCAGGCCCACGAGCAGTACTTC. Residues: CSARGGDRQAHEQYF.